This T cell receptor beta chain was obtained from a study of cytomegalovirus exposure and HLA in healthy donors. Study conclusions and caveats: Reports showed the classifier diagnosing cytomegalovirus status with high specificity and sensitivity. From TCR beta sequences, most subjects' HLA-A and HLA-B alleles were reportedly predicted accurately. The availability of immune exposure information extended only to CMV serostatus. Researchers counted some 150 TCR beta chains as cytomegalovirus-associated.

With regard to this clone: No antigen is known for it.

Researchers ran the PCR with 60 Vbeta and 13 Jbeta primers. The method was immunoSEQ multiplex PCR; TCRdb's version includes in-frame clones alone and lacks a portion of them. The table has 100,000 to 150,000 clones, 78% seen once. The TCR comes from a man aged 40-50 years in good health and CMV-seronegative. The sequenced material came from PBMCs.

The CDR3 DNA reads as TGTGCCAGCAGCCCCCCCGACAGGGGGCGAATCGGGGAGCTGTTTTTT. Protein sequence: CASSPPDRGRIGELFF. This sequence joins TRBV7-9 and TRBJ2-2; 10 bases are shared with TRBD1. CDR3 length equals 16 residues. From germline, CDR1 is SEHNR and CDR2 FQNEAQ (reference sequence). The trim removed 5 bases at V and 7 bases at J, leaving 10 bases unmatched.